This T cell receptor (beta chain) derives from a study of blood T cell repertoires in COVID-19. Here immunoSEQ multiplex PCR was the method, and the copy in TCRdb shows in-frame clones only, minus some. Of some 150,000 clones in the sample, under 90% are singletons; the top ten hold around 45%. The CDR3 loop spans 19 amino acids. V shed 4 bases and J 0 bases; nucleotides not matched to a gene: 16. The germline V gene has CDR1 MDHEN and CDR2 SYDVKM. The chain carries TRBV28 and TRBJ2-7; TRBD2 matches 9 bases. Source material: peripheral blood. The receptor's source is a human donor in a cohort sampled during active COVID-19. Here the CDR3 reads CASSSPSGRGGMSSYEQYF. Here the CDR3 DNA reads TGTGCCAGCAGTTCCCCCAGCGGGCGGGGGGGCATGAGCTCCTACGAGCAGTACTTC. Based on the CDR3 plus reference TRBV28 and TRBJ2-7, the full variable domain is DVKVTQSSRYLVKRTGEKVFLECVQDMDHENMFWYRQDPGLGLRLIYFSYDVKMKEKGDIPEGYSVSREKKERFSLILESASTNQTSMYLCASSSPSGRGGMSSYEQYFGPGTRLTVT.